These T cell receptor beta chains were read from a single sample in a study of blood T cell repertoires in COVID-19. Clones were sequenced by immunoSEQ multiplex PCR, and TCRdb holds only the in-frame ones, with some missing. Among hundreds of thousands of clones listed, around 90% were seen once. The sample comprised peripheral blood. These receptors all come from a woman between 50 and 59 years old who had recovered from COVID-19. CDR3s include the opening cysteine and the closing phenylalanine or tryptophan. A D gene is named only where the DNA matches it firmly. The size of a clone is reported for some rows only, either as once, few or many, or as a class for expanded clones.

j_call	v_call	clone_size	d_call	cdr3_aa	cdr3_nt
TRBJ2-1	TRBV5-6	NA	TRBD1	CASSRGTGSYNEQFF	TGTGCCAGCAGCCGCGGGACAGGGAGTTACAATGAGCAGTTCTTC
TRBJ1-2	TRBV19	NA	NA	CASSIGGGYYGYTF	TGTGCCAGTAGTATAGGGGGCGGCTACTATGGCTACACCTTC
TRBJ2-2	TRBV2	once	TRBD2	CASSRASGRNGELFF	TGTGCCAGCAGTCGCGCTAGCGGGAGGAACGGGGAGCTGTTTTTT
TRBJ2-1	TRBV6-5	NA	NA	CASSYERVGENEQFF	TGTGCCAGCAGTTACGAGCGGGTTGGGGAAAATGAGCAGTTCTTC
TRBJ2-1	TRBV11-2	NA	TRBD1	CASSPPGGRSYNEQFF	TGTGCCAGCAGCCCCCCAGGGGGACGGAGCTACAATGAGCAGTTCTTC
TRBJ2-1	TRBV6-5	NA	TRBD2	CASSRGLAGDNEQFF	TGTGCCAGCAGCCGCGGGCTAGCGGGTGACAATGAGCAGTTCTTC
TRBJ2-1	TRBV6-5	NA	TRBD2	CASSGTSGSYNEQFF	TGTGCCAGCAGCGGGACTAGCGGGAGCTACAATGAGCAGTTCTTC
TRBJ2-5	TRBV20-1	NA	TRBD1	CSADRVETQYF	TGCAGTGCGGACAGGGTAGAGACCCAGTACTTC
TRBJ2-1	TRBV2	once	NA	CASSPDLVQGFEQFF	TGTGCCAGCAGCCCCGACCTCGTCCAGGGGTTTGAGCAGTTCTTC
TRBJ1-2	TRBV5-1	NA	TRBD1	CASNQRNGFLGGASYGYTF	TGCGCCAGCAACCAACGGAATGGGTTTTTAGGGGGCGCCAGCTATGGCTACACCTTC
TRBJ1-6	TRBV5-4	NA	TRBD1	CASSLDRGNSPLHF	TGTGCCAGCAGCTTGGACAGGGGCAATTCACCCCTCCACTTT
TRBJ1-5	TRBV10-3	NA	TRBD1	CAISDRGQGYQPQHF	TGTGCCATCAGTGATAGGGGACAGGGTTATCAGCCCCAGCATTTT
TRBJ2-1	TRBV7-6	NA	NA	CASSLGISTPGGPSSYNEQFF	TGTGCCAGCAGCTTAGGGATCTCAACTCCAGGGGGGCCTAGCTCCTACAATGAGCAGTTCTTC
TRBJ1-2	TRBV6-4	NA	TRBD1	CASSDRPGQEDGYTF	TGTGCCAGCAGTGACCGTCCGGGACAGGAGGATGGCTACACCTTC
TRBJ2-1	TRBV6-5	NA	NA	CASSFFDTSSYNEQFF	TGTGCCAGCAGTTTCTTTGATACTTCCTCCTACAATGAGCAGTTCTTC
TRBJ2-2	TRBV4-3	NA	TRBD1	CASSQHRQGTNTGELFF	TGCGCCAGCAGCCAACATAGACAGGGAACGAACACCGGGGAGCTGTTTTTT